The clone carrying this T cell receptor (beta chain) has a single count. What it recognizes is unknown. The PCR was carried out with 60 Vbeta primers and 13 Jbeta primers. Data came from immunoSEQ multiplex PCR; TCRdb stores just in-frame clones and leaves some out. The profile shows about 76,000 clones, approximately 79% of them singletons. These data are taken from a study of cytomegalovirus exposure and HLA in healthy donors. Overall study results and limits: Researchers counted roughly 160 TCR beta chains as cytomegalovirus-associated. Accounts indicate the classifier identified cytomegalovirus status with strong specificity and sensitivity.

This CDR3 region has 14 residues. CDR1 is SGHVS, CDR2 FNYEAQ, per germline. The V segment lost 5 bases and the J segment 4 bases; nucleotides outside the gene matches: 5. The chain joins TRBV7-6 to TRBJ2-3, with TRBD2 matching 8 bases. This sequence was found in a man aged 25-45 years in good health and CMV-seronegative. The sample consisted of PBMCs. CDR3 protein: CASSVTSAADTQYF. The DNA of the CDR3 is TGTGCCAGCAGCGTGACTAGCGCCGCAGATACGCAGTATTTT.